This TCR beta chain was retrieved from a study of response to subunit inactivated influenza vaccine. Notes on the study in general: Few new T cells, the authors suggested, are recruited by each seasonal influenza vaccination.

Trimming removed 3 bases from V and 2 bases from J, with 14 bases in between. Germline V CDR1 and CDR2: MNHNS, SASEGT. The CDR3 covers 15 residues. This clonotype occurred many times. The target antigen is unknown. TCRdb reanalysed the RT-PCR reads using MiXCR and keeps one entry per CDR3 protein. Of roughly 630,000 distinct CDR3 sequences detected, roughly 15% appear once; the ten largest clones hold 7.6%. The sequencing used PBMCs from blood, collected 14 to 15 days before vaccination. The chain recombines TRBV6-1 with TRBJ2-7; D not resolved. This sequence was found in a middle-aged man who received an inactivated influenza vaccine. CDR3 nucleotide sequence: TGTGCCAGCAGTGACCGCGACGCTATCCCCTACGAGCAGTACTTC. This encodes CASSDRDAIPYEQYF.